Listed here is a single T cell receptor beta chain. The target antigen is unknown. One end of the junction is discordant with germline, which a read error may explain. Treatment: some 20 received Ad26.COV2.S at low or high dose, single or two shots; roughly five received placebo; per-sample allocation not given. Sample collection was performed on day 63 after the first vaccine or placebo injection. The CDR3 loop spans 17 amino acids. CDR1 and CDR2 from the germline V gene are SGHNT and YYREEE (reference sequence). The table came from immunoSEQ multiplex PCR; TCRdb's copy has only in-frame clones and leaves some out. Among approximately 420,000 clones listed, approximately 91% were seen once. The source of the sample is a study of Ad26.COV2.S vaccination and SARS-CoV-2 variants. Across the whole study: Donor was assigned to the Ad26.COV2.S arm of trial COV1001. Ad26.COV2.S, an intramuscular injection, was given once or twice 56 days apart.

Study-wide points: Participants in the vaccine arm had higher spike-specific TCR breadth; placebo recipients had lower. CD8+ and CD4+ T cells specific for spike reportedly responded with substantial breadth after vaccination.

This sample comprised peripheral blood, obtained in a trial of Ad26.COV2.S vaccine versus placebo. The genes are TRBV5-4 and TRBJ2-2; 9 bases fit TRBD2. This clonotype originated in a person aged 18-60 years who received the Ad26.COV2.S COVID-19 vaccine or a placebo. CDR3 protein: CASTLKTRGGSTGELFF. The CDR3, as DNA: TGTGCCAGCACCTTGAAAACGCGGGGGGGCTCCACCGGGGAGCTGTTTTTT.